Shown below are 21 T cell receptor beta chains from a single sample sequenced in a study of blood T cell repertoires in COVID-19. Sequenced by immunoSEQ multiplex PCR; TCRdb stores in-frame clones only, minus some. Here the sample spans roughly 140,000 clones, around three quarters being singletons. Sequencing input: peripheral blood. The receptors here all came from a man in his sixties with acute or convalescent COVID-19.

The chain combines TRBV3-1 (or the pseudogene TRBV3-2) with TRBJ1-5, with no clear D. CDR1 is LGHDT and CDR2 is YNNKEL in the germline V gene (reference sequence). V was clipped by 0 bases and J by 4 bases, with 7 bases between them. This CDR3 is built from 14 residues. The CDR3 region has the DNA TGTGCCAGCAGCCAAGATCCGGGAAATCAGCCCCAGCATTTT. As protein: CASSQDPGNQPQHF.

CDR3 in amino acids: CSVEIPGVSSYNEQFF. In DNA, the CDR3 is TGCAGCGTTGAAATTCCAGGGGTTAGCTCCTACAATGAGCAGTTCTTC. V usage is TRBV29-1 and J usage is TRBJ2-1; D might be TRBD1 (6 bases). Germline V lookup: CDR1 SQVTM, CDR2 ANQGSEA. The CDR3 has 16 amino acids. V was cut by 2 bases and J by 0 bases, with 14 bases left in between.

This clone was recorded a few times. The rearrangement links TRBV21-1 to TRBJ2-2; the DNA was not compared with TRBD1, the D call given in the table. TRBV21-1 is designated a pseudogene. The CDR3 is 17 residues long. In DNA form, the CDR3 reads TGTGCCAGCAGGTTCCTCGAGACAGGGTTGAACACCGGGGAGCTGTTTTTT. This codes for CASRFLETGLNTGELFF.

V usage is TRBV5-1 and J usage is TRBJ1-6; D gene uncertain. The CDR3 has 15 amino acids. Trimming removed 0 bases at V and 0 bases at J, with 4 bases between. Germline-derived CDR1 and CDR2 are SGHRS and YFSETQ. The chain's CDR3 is CASSLESSYNSPLHF. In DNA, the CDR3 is TGCGCCAGCAGCTTGGAGAGCTCCTATAATTCACCCCTCCACTTT.

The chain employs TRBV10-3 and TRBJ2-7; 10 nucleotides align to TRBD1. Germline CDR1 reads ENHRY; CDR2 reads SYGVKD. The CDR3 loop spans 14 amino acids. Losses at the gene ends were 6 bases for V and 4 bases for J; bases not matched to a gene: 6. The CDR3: CAISGRQGAYEQYF. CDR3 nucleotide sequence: TGTGCCATCAGCGGCCGACAGGGGGCTTACGAGCAGTACTTC.

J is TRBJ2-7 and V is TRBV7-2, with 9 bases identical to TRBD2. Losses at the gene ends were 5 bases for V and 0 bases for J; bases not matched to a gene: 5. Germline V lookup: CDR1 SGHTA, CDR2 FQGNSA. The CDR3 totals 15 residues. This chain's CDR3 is CASSTLAGLSYEQYF. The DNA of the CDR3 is TGTGCCAGCAGCACACTAGCGGGCCTCTCCTACGAGCAGTACTTC.

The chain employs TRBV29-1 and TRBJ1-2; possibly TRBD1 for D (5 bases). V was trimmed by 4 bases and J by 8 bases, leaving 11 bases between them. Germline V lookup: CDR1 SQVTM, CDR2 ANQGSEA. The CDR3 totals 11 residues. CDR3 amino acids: CSVGGYGGYTF. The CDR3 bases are TGCAGCGTTGGGGGCTACGGGGGCTACACCTTC.

The CDR3 loop reads CASSPGPGRQKGNQPQHF. The CDR3 coding sequence is TGTGCCAGCAGTCCGGGCCCAGGGAGGCAAAAGGGCAATCAGCCCCAGCATTTT. The genes are TRBV6-6 and TRBJ1-5; maybe TRBD1 (5 bases). The germline V gene has CDR1 MNHNY and CDR2 SVGAGI (reference sequence). V was cut by 5 bases and J by 2 bases, with 22 bases left in between. The CDR3 has 18 residues.

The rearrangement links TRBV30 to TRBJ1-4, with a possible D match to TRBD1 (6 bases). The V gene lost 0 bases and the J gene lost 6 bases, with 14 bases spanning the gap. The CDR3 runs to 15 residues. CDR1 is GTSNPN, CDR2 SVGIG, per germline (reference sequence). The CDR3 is CAWSVGAGLDEKLFF. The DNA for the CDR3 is TGTGCCTGGAGTGTGGGGGCAGGACTGGATGAAAAACTGTTTTTT.

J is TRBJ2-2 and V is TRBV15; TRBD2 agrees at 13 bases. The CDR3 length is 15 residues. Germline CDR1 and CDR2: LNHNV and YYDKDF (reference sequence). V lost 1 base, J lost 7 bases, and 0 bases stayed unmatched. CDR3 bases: TGTGCCACCAGCAGAGGACTAGCGGGAGGCGGGGAGCTGTTTTTT. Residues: CATSRGLAGGGELFF.

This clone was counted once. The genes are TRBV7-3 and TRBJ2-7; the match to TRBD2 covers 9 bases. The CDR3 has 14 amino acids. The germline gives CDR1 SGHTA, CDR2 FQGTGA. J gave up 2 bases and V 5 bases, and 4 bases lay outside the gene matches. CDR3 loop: CASSPSGNAYEQYF. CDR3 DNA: TGTGCCAGCAGCCCTAGCGGGAATGCCTACGAGCAGTACTTC. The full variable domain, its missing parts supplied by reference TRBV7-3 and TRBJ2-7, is GAGVSQTPSNKVTEKGKYVELRCDPISGHTALYWYRQSLGQGPEFLIYFQGTGAADDSGLPNDRFFAVRPEGSVSTLKIQRTERGDSAVYLCASSPSGNAYEQYFGPGTRLTVT.

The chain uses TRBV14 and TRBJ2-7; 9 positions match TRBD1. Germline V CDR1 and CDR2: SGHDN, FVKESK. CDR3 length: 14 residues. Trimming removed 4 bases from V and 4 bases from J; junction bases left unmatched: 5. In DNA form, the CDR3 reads TGTGCCAGCAGCCCCCGGGACAGGGTTTACGAGCAGTACTTC. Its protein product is CASSPRDRVYEQYF.

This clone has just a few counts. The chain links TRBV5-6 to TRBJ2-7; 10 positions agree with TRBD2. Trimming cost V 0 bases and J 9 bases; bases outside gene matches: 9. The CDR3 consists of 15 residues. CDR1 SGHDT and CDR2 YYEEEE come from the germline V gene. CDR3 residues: CASSLDPSGRRVQYF. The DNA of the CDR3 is TGTGCCAGCAGCTTGGACCCTAGCGGGAGAAGGGTGCAGTACTTC.

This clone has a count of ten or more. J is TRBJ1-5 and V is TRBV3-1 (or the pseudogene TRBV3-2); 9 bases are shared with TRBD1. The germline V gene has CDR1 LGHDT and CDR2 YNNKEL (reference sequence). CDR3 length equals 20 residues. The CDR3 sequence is CSNSSHSLQGATGGNQPQHF. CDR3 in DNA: TGTTCCAACAGCAGCCACTCTCTACAGGGGGCTACGGGAGGCAATCAGCCCCAGCATTTT.

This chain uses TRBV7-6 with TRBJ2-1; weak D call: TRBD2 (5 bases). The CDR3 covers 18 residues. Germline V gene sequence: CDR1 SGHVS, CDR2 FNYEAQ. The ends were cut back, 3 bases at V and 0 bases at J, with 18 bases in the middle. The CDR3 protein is CASSFPSDSRSSYNEQFF. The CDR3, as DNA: TGTGCCAGCAGCTTCCCTTCGGACTCTCGGAGCTCCTACAATGAGCAGTTCTTC.

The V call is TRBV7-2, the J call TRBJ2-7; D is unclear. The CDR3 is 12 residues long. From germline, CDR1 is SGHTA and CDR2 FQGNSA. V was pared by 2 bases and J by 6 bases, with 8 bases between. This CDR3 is CASSLYSGEQYF. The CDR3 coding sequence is TGTGCCAGCAGCTTATACAGTGGCGAGCAGTACTTC.

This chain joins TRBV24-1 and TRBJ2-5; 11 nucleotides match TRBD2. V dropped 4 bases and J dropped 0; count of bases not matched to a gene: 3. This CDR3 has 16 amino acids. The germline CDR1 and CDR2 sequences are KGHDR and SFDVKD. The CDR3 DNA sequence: TGTGCCACCAGTGACTCTAGCGGGAGGTACCAAGAGACCCAGTACTTC. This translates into CATSDSSGRYQETQYF.

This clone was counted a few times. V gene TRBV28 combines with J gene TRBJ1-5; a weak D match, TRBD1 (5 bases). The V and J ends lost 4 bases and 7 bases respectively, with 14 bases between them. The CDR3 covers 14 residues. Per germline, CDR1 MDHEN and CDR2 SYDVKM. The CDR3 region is CASSSTGEGQPQHF. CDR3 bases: TGTGCCAGCAGTTCGACGGGAGAGGGGCAGCCCCAGCATTTT.

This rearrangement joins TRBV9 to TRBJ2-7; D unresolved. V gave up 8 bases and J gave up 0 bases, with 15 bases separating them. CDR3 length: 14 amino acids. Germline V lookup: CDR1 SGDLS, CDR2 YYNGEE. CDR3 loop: CASAQSHSSYEQYF. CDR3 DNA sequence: TGTGCCAGTGCCCAATCGCACAGCTCCTACGAGCAGTACTTC.

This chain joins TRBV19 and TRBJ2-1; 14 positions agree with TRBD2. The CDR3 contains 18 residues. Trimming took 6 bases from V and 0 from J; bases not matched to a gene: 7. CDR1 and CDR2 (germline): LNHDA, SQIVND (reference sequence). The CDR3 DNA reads TGTGCCAGTAGCCCCGGACTAGCGGGAGGATACTCCTACAATGAGCAGTTCTTC. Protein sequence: CASSPGLAGGYSYNEQFF. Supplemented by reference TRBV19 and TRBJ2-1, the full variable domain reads DGGITQSPKYLFRKEGQNVTLSCEQNLNHDAMYWYRQDPGQGLRLIYYSQIVNDFQKGDIAEGYSVSREKKESFPLTVTSAQKNPTAFYLCASSPGLAGGYSYNEQFFGPGTRLTVL.

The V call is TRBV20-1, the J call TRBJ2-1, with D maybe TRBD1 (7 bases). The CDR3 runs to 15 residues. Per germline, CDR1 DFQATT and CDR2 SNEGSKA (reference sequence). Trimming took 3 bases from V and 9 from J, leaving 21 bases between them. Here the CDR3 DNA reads TGCAGTGCTAGTGACAGGGCCTACGGGCGGGGTGAGCAGTTCTTC. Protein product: CSASDRAYGRGEQFF.